What follows are 14 T cell receptor beta chains derived from one specimen sequenced in a study of blood T cells in healthy people across ages. Next came a second PCR, run for about 6 to 12 cycles, which used a sample-barcoded 5' primer along with a J-beta primer mix. TCRdb analysed the 5' RACE reads with MiXCR anew, one entry per CDR3 protein. Of some 730,000 distinct CDR3 sequences in the sample, over 20% are singletons; the top ten hold under 25%. The material sequenced was blood. The source is an older man in good health.

This clonotype was seen a few times. V usage is TRBV29-1 and J usage is TRBJ2-4; no firm D call. This CDR3 is 13 amino acids long. CDR1 SQVTM and CDR2 ANQGSEA come from the germline V gene. V was shortened by 4 bases and J by 0 bases, with 7 bases between the two germline ends. The CDR3 bases are TGCAGCGTTGCACCCTTAGCCAAAAACATTCAGTACTTC. Translating gives CSVAPLAKNIQYF.

This clonotype was found many times. The rearrangement uses TRBV28 and TRBJ2-5; no clear D. Germline V gene lookup returns CDR1 MDHEN and CDR2 SYDVKM. This CDR3 is built from 14 residues. V lost 6 bases to trimming and J lost 2 bases, with 13 bases between them. The CDR3 sequence: CASSLRWGQETQYF. In DNA, the CDR3 is TGTGCCAGCAGCCTTCGGTGGGGACAAGAGACCCAGTACTTC.

This clonotype was counted between two and nine times. The chain links TRBV5-1 to TRBJ1-5, with unresolved D. Between the trimmed V and J ends, which lost 0 bases and 7 bases, there was a span of 14 bases. The CDR3 sequence is 15 residues long. Germline assignment: CDR1 SGHRS and CDR2 YFSETQ. This chain's CDR3 is CASSLVGSPGQPQHF. The CDR3 DNA reads TGCGCCAGCAGCTTGGTGGGGTCTCCGGGGCAGCCCCAGCATTTT. The full variable domain, with the rest looked up from reference TRBV5-1 and TRBJ1-5, is KAGVTQTPRYLIKTRGQQVTLSCSPISGHRSVSWYQQTPGQGLQFLFEYFSETQRNKGNFPGRFSGRQFSNSRSEMNVSTLELGDSALYLCASSLVGSPGQPQHFGDGTRLSIL.

This clonotype appeared many times. The chain uses TRBV12-3 or TRBV12-4 and TRBJ2-7, with D uncertain. The CDR3 loop spans 13 amino acids. Trimming removed 3 bases from V and 3 bases from J, with 9 bases in between. CDR3 in amino acids: CASSLAPGYEQYF. For the CDR3, the DNA is TGTGCCAGCAGTTTGGCCCCGGGCTACGAGCAGTACTTC.

A single count supports this clonotype. The chain recombines TRBV10-3 with TRBJ2-2; D remains unclear. This CDR3 spans 13 amino acids. CDR1 is ENHRY and CDR2 is SYGVKD in the germline V gene. In DNA form, the CDR3 reads TGTGGGTATCGAAGCTCGAACACCGGGGAGCTGTTTTTT. It encodes CGYRSSNTGELFF.

This clonotype was seen more than once but under ten times. The rearrangement uses TRBV7-9 and TRBJ2-1, with D tentatively TRBD1 or TRBD2 (5 bases each). Per the germline V gene, CDR1 is SEHNR and CDR2 is FQNEAQ (reference sequence). The CDR3 contains 13 residues. Between the trimmed V and J ends, which lost 4 bases and 6 bases, there was a span of 10 bases. The CDR3 is CASSWGPTNEQFF. CDR3 sequence (DNA): TGTGCCAGCAGCTGGGGACCCACCAATGAGCAGTTCTTC.

The CDR3 sequence is CASSFSGGAGETQYF. The CDR3 DNA is TGTGCCAGCAGCTTTAGCGGGGGGGCAGGAGAGACCCAGTACTTC. The chain links TRBV7-2 to TRBJ2-5; 11 bases align to TRBD2. Germline V CDR1 and CDR2: SGHTA, FQGNSA. This CDR3 comprises 15 residues. Losses at the gene ends were 3 bases for V and 4 bases for J; bases not matched to a gene: 4.

V is TRBV20-1 and J is TRBJ2-1; 12 bases are a match to TRBD2. V lost 2 bases and J lost 5; bases outside the gene matches: 4. There are 15 residues in the CDR3. CDR1 and CDR2 from the germline V gene are DFQATT and SNEGSKA (reference sequence). The CDR3 loop reads CSARPSGRAHNEQFF. The CDR3 bases are TGCAGTGCTAGACCTAGCGGGAGGGCCCACAATGAGCAGTTCTTC.

The chain combines TRBV12-3 or TRBV12-4 with TRBJ1-4; 9 bases line up with TRBD1. With V trimmed by 5 bases and J by 8 bases, 9 bases remained unmatched. CDR3 length: 15 residues. CDR3 DNA: TGTGCCAGCAGTCTATCCGGGACAGGGAGGGAAAAACTGTTTTTT. This codes for CASSLSGTGREKLFF.

The rearrangement joins TRBV7-9 to TRBJ2-1; 13 bases align to TRBD2. From germline, CDR1 is SEHNR and CDR2 FQNEAQ (reference sequence). The CDR3 has 15 amino acids. V shed 5 bases, J shed 2 bases, and the junction held 0 bases outside the gene matches. The CDR3 DNA reads TGTGCCAGCAGCGGACTAGCGGGGGCCTACAATGAGCAGTTCTTC. Protein sequence: CASSGLAGAYNEQFF.

The chain links TRBV20-1 to TRBJ2-1, with D unresolved. In germline, CDR1 is DFQATT, CDR2 SNEGSKA (reference sequence). This CDR3 spans 13 amino acids. Trimming cost V 3 bases and J 2 bases, with 8 bases left between them. The CDR3 coding sequence is TGCAGTGCTAGCCCCCCGCCCTACAATGAGCAGTTCTTC. Translating gives CSASPPPYNEQFF.

This chain uses TRBV6-6 with TRBJ1-1; D gene uncertain. CDR3 length: 13 amino acids. Looked up from germline, CDR1 is MNHNY and CDR2 is SVGAGI (reference sequence). V dropped 0 bases and J dropped 10 bases, with 12 bases sitting between them. The CDR3 spells CASSYSDTARAFF. Here the CDR3 DNA reads TGTGCCAGCAGTTACTCTGACACGGCGAGAGCTTTCTTT.

This clonotype has only a few counts. The chain combines TRBV27 with TRBJ2-7; possibly TRBD1 for D (5 bases). V was cut by 2 bases and J by 6 bases, with 11 bases left in between. This CDR3 is built from 13 residues. Germline loops: CDR1 MNHEY, CDR2 SMNVEV (reference sequence). The DNA of the CDR3 is TGTGCCAGCAGTTTAAGTTGGGGCGGCGAGCAGTACTTC. Protein sequence: CASSLSWGGEQYF.

This chain links TRBV29-1 with TRBJ1-3; weak D call: TRBD1 (5 bases). Trimming took off 3 bases at V and 0 bases at J, with 9 bases between the two ends. In germline, CDR1 is SQVTM, CDR2 ANQGSEA. This CDR3 is built from 14 residues. The CDR3 reads CSVDTGNSGNTIYF. The CDR3 nucleotides are TGCAGCGTTGACACAGGCAACTCTGGAAACACCATATATTTT.